This T cell receptor beta chain is drawn from a study of CD8 T cells in ankylosing spondylitis. TCRdb reanalysed the 5' RACE reads using MiXCR and keeps one entry per CDR3 protein. Among some 130,000 distinct CDR3 sequences listed, roughly an eighth were seen once. This clonotype was counted many times. This CDR3 is built from 14 residues. Germline loops: CDR1 SEHNR, CDR2 FQNEAQ (reference sequence). V shed 6 bases and J shed 3 bases, with 11 bases lying between them. This receptor was obtained from a female donor with ankylosing spondylitis or in good health (not recorded which). This chain joins TRBV7-9 and TRBJ2-2; D might be TRBD1 or TRBD2, each matching 5 bases. Input material: blood, either unsorted or a sorted T cell fraction (not recorded which). The CDR3 bases are TGTGCCAGCAGTAAGAGGGGACACACCGGGGAGCTGTTTTTT. Amino acid sequence: CASSKRGHTGELFF.